This T cell receptor (beta chain) appears in the sequencing data of a study of shared clonotypes between healthy human individuals. Notes on the study in general: Clonotype sharing among donors was expected to depend on sequencing depth. Larger estimated richness was generally recorded for naive subsets relative to memory subsets.

Remarks on this clone: Its cognate antigen is unknown.

Cells designated naive CD8 were CD45RO-negative and were positively selected for CCR7, with terminally differentiated effector memory CD45RA+ cells excluded. Donors had no recently reported acute infections or vaccinations and were HIV-negative. The CDR3 runs to 16 residues. The V gene's germline CDR1 is LNHNV and CDR2 YYDKDF (reference sequence). With 6 bases clipped from V and 10 bases from J, the junction kept 16 bases outside the gene matches. Roughly 33,000 T cell genomes, or around 180 ng DNA, went into the sorted-subset replicate PCRs. Using immunoSEQ multiplex PCR, the repertoire was profiled, and TCRdb retains in-frame clones only, with some absent. The sample has about 2.1 million clones, 85% to 95% seen once.

The TCR sequence derives from a man in his late teens or twenties in good health. Some clones in this sample may be carry-over from other donors' samples. Sequencing was carried out using naive CD8+ T cells from PBMCs. The gene calls are TRBV15 and TRBJ2-1; 9 bases align to TRBD1. The CDR3 sequence: CATRGTGLGVTGEQFF. The DNA of the CDR3 is TGTGCCACCAGAGGGACAGGGCTTGGAGTAACCGGAGAGCAGTTCTTC.